This T cell receptor (beta chain) was sequenced for a study of early stage breast cancer tumors listed by TCRdb under 2017. Background for the entire study: Of the 15 to 20 invasive breast tumors, about a dozen were found to be estrogen receptor-positive, progesterone receptor-positive and HER2-negative. Of the roughly 12 ER+/PR+/HER2- tumors, eight were classified as invasive ductal carcinomas and four as invasive lobular carcinomas. On average, each sample had about 10-fold read coverage. The samples as a whole yielded a few million detected templates, corresponding to 850,000 to 1,400,000 unique clonotypes.

Broad study findings and their caveats: Repertoires from blood and normal breast were more alike than repertoires from blood and tumor, and in about 85% of the 16 patients, comparing each tissue with blood separated tumor from normal. Tumors showed approximately 2.4-fold higher T cell density and higher clonality than adjacent normal breast tissue. Analysis by tumor subtype was prevented by the small cohort size. Bulk genomic DNA sequencing of unsorted cells missed chain pairing and functional markers such as CD4, CD8 and FOXP3. Enriched TCRB sequences shared across patients were mostly commonly generated sequences, unlikely to play an important role in the tumor microenvironment.

Taken from around 2-4 cm away from the tumor, the adjacent normal breast tissue was rinsed with PBS and kept in prechilled RNAlater. Because of high lipid content and low cell density, roughly 100-340 mg of normal breast tissue was often needed to obtain sufficient DNA. The study profiled bulk TCR beta-chain repertoires in matched peripheral blood, tumor and adjacent normal breast tissue taken from about 15 patients with early-stage breast cancer. The Qiagen AllPrep DNA/RNA Mini kit was used to extract genomic DNA. Two independent genomic DNA replicates were amplified for each sample, with roughly 0.5 ug used for blood and around 1.5 ug for tumor or normal breast. TCRB sequencing of genomic DNA was carried out with the ImmunoSeq Intro kit according to the manufacturer's instructions. For absolute quantification, the roughly 31-cycle multiplex PCR included proprietary primers along with spike-in control sequences. Single-end 150-bp reads were used to sequence an 87-bp fragment covering the CDR3 and the flanking V and J genes. Seven samples, with two replicates for each sample, were multiplexed per lane of an Illumina MiSeq using version 3.0 chemistry. In the authors' own workflow: Raw data were processed with the vendor's proprietary pipeline, and both replicates were merged into a single result per sample. Clonotypes were defined as productive rearrangements sharing the V-gene family, CDR3 amino acid sequence and J-gene segment. To compute clonality, the normalized Shannon entropy (Pielou evenness) of TCRB abundances was subtracted from 1. T cell density was estimated by dividing total templates by the number of input cells inferred from the DNA input amount. Recon with default parameters was used to estimate total repertoire diversity and clonality. Clonotypes with over 0.1% abundance in tumor and at least 32-fold higher abundance in tumor than in normal breast were defined as tumor-enriched. As stored in TCRdb, this immuneACCESS dataset retains in-frame rearrangements with V and J assigned. A fraction of the clones does not appear; measured against another copy, unresolved V genes explain less than half of the discrepancy, and the remainder lacks a known reason. That table supplies the V and J calls and clone size; D and trimming were determined from the DNA. The sample table contains approximately 14,000 clones; only one count was recorded for roughly 83% of them. The top ten clones comprise more than 4% of the sample.

This clone was detected once. It has no known antigen specificity. The sample holds no much larger clone one base away, and base qualities are not on file. The source is a person aged 25 to 45 with breast cancer. The sequenced material came from normal breast tissue next to the tumor.

The CDR3 protein: CASSLIGSTYEQYF. At the DNA level, the sequence is TGTGCCAGCAGTTTAATTGGGTCAACCTACGAGCAGTACTTC. The chain is made from TRBV27 and TRBJ2-7, with no confidently assigned D gene. The germline V gene (reference sequence) gives CDR1 as MNHEY and CDR2 as SMNVEV. Taken from cysteine to phenylalanine, the CDR3 has 14 residues. Only the CDR3 portion is preserved as DNA: 42 bases, with reading frame beginning at the first base. V is clipped by 2 bases and J by 2 bases, and the sequence between their germline boundaries is 10 bases long.